This record covers a single TCR beta chain. Its antigen specificity is not known. Base qualities are not recorded, but no much larger clone differs from it by a single base. The entry originates in a study of blood T cell repertoires in COVID-19 (dated by TCRdb to 2018 to 2021). Study-level background: The collaborator samples originated in the United States, Italy and Spain and spanned the acute and convalescent phases of COVID-19. Samples came from the ongoing ImmuneRACE study (first 160 participants) plus 1,254 subjects from 6 global collaborators. The material from the prospective study consisted of cDNA or gDNA derived from T cells, B-cell-depleted T cells, or PBMCs. Where available, HLA class I and class II types were obtained from metadata supplied by the sample provider rather than from assay-based typing. The dataset comprised deeply sampled blood TCRbeta repertoires from subjects exposed to, actively infected with, or recovered from COVID-19. A de-identified subject ID, COVID-19 status, age in years and sex were almost always included in the sample metadata. A freely available public database, intended as a resource for researchers studying the immune response to SARS-CoV-2, is where the repertoires were released. Study-wide findings and limitations: How much clinical and demographic metadata was included differed by source and by participant, and the metadata was provided uncurated.

In the prospective study, participants were roughly 18 to 95 years old, resided in approximately 22 geographic areas of the United States, and were enrolled through a virtual design. In the prospective study, cohorts were assigned on the basis of participant-reported clinical history obtained from a screening survey and a study questionnaire. Mobile phlebotomists in the prospective study collected whole blood, serum and a nasopharyngeal or oropharyngeal swab from every participant. Additional blood draws and questionnaires over an approximately 2-month period could optionally be provided by prospective study participants. Before DNA extraction, blood samples from the prospective study were shipped at room temperature or frozen. Counted from cysteine to phenylalanine, this CDR3 has 15 amino acids. CDR3 DNA only is kept here, 45 bases in frame from base 1. Via the germline V gene, CDR1 is KGHSH and CDR2 LQKENI. V trim: 3 bases; J trim: 3 bases; unmatched bases: 8.

TCRbeta CDR3 regions were amplified from genomic DNA using the immunoSEQ Assay, a bias-controlled multiplex PCR. The original methods were these. The number of nucleated cells in each sample was estimated from the amplification of reference gene primers within the assay. To quantify the absolute abundance of each unique TCRbeta CDR3 rearrangement, sequence reads were collapsed and filtered. For each sample, productive Simpson clonality was calculated as the square root of Simpson's diversity index across productive rearrangements. TCRdb limited this immuneACCESS table to in-frame rearrangements with V and J called. A share of clones is missing; checked studies link under half to unresolved V genes, and the rest is unexplained. V and J calls and clone size come straight from that table; D and trimming were deduced from the DNA. For this sample there are a few hundred thousand clones; around 91% appear just once. 3.5% to 5% of the sample is held by the ten biggest clonotypes.

Rearrangement joined TRBV18 to TRBJ2-7; a stretch of 7 junction bases matches TRBD1. The sample comprised PBMCs or T cells enriched from blood (not recorded which). This receptor was identified in a woman under 30 with acute COVID-19. The DNA sequence is as follows: TGTGCCAGCTCACCTCGGACAGGAACCCTCTACGAGCAGTACTTC. Translated, this is CASSPRTGTLYEQYF.